Listed here are 7 T cell receptor beta chains from one sample, sequenced in a study of cytomegalovirus exposure and HLA in healthy donors (dated by TCRdb to about 2017). Receptor libraries were prepared by the immunoSEQ multiplex PCR assay. A mixture of 60 forward primers for TCR Vbeta segments and 13 reverse primers for TCR Jbeta segments was used in the multiplex PCR. TCRdb took this table from immuneACCESS and kept in-frame rearrangements with V and J called. Such tables lack part of the clones; where checked against another copy, unresolved V genes explain under half of the gap, and the rest is unexplained. The sample table holds 160,000 or so clones, of which 79% were seen once. The ten top clones hold approximately 0.73% of the sample. The sequencing input was PBMCs. The receptor set was obtained from a woman aged 40 to 50 in good health and CMV-seronegative.

This sequence joins TRBV5-4 and TRBJ2-7; D possibly corresponds to TRBD2 (5 bases). CDR3 length: 13 amino acids. CDR1 SGHNT and CDR2 YYREEE come from the germline V gene (reference sequence). V was trimmed by 0 bases and J by 4 bases, leaving 8 bases between them. The CDR3 loop is CASSLARGYEQYF. CDR3 in DNA: TGTGCCAGCAGCTTGGCGCGAGGGTACGAGCAGTACTTC.

The rearrangement joins TRBV30 to TRBJ1-2; no clear D gene. CDR1 is GTSNPN, CDR2 SVGIG, per germline (reference sequence). V was cut by 0 bases and J by 5 bases, with 7 bases left in between. CDR3 length: 12 amino acids. In nucleotides, the CDR3 is TGTGCCTGGAGTGTAACTCTTTATGGCTACACCTTC. Protein product: CAWSVTLYGYTF.

The chain's CDR3 is CASSPGSAYEQYF. CDR3 coding DNA: TGTGCCAGCAGCCCCGGGTCGGCCTACGAGCAGTACTTC. The chain uses TRBV28 and TRBJ2-7; D is ambiguous. This CDR3 region has 13 residues. V was trimmed by 6 bases and J by 2 bases, leaving 11 bases between them. Germline V gene lookup returns CDR1 MDHEN and CDR2 SYDVKM.

The chain combines TRBV19 with TRBJ2-3; TRBD1 might be the D (5 bases). The CDR3 has 14 amino acids. V lost 3 bases and J 1 base, leaving 8 bases between the germline ends. Per the germline V gene, CDR1 is LNHDA and CDR2 is SQIVND (reference sequence). Here the CDR3 reads CASSISQGTDTQYF. CDR3 nucleotide sequence: TGTGCCAGTAGTATCTCACAGGGCACAGATACGCAGTATTTT.

This chain connects TRBV28 to TRBJ2-5; D perhaps matches TRBD2 (5 bases). The DNA end favors TRBJ2-7, so the J call may be wrong. There are 11 residues in the CDR3. Germline V gene lookup returns CDR1 MDHEN and CDR2 SYDVKM. CDR3 sequence (DNA): TGTGCCAGCAGTCGGGGTTGCGAGCAGTACTTC. Its protein product is CASSRGCEQYF.

The chain couples TRBV5-4 to TRBJ1-1, with 9 bases lining up with TRBD1. CDR3 length: 17 amino acids. The trim removed 4 bases at V and 2 bases at J, leaving 12 bases unmatched. Per the germline V gene, CDR1 is SGHNT and CDR2 is YYREEE (reference sequence). CDR3 DNA: TGTGCCAGCAGCCCCGCCCTGGGGACAGGGAGTAACACTGAAGCTTTCTTT. This encodes CASSPALGTGSNTEAFF.

The chain carries TRBV2 and TRBJ1-1; 10 nucleotides match TRBD1. The V and J ends lost 10 bases and 7 bases, in that order; junction bases with no gene match: 15. CDR3 length: 15 amino acids. The germline V gene encodes CDR1 SNHLY and CDR2 FYNNEI. The CDR3, as DNA: TGTGCCACCGCCCCGGGACAGGGGACCTGGAGTGAAGCTTTCTTT. It is translated as CATAPGQGTWSEAFF.